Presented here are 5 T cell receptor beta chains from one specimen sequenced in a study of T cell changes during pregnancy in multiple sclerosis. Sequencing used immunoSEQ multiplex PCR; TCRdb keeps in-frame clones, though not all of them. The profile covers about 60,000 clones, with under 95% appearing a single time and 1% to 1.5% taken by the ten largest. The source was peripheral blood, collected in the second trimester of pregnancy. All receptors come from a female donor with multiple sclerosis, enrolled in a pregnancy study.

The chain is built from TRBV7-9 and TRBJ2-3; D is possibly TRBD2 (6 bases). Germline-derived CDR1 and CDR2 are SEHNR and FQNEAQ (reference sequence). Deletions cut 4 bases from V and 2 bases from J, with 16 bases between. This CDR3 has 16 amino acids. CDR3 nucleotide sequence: TGTGCCAGCAGCTCGACCGGGACTGAAGTCACAGATACGCAGTATTTT. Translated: CASSSTGTEVTDTQYF.

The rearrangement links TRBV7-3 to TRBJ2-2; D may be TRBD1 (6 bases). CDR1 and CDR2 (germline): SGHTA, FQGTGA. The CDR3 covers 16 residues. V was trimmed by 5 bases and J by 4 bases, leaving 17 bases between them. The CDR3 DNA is TGTGCCAGCAGCCGCGTAGGGGACAAAACCACCGGGGAGCTGTTTTTT. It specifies CASSRVGDKTTGELFF.

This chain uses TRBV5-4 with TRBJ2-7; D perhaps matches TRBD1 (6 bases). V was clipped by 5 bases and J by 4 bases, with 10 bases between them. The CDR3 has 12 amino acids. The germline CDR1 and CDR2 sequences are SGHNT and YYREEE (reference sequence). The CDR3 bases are TGTGCCAGCAGTTTGACAGGTTACGAGCAGTACTTC. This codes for CASSLTGYEQYF.

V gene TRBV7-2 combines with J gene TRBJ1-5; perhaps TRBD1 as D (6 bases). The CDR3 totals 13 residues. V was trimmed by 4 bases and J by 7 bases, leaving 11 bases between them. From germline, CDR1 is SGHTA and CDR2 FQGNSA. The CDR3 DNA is TGTGCCAGCAGCTCTAGCAGGGGACAGCCCCAGCATTTT. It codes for CASSSSRGQPQHF.

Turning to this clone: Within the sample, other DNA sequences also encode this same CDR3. Written as DNA, the CDR3 is TGCGCCAGCAGCCCCGGACAGGGGAACACTGAAGCTTTCTTT. This codes for CASSPGQGNTEAFF. The chain couples TRBV5-1 to TRBJ1-1; 8 bases align to TRBD1. Germline CDR1 is SGHRS and CDR2 is YFSETQ. This CDR3 has 14 residues. With V trimmed by 4 bases and J by 1 base, 3 bases remained unmatched.